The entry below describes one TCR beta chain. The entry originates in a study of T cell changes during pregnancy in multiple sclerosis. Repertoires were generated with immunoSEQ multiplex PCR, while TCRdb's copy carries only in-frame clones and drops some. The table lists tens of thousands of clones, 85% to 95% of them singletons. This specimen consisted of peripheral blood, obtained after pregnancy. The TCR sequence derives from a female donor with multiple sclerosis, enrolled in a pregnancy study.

CDR3 in DNA: TGCGCCAGCAGCCCGGACAGATACTATGGCTACACCTTC. As protein: CASSPDRYYGYTF. V is TRBV5-1 and J is TRBJ1-2; weak D call: TRBD1 (6 bases). Trimming took 4 bases from V and 3 from J, leaving 10 bases between them. From germline, CDR1 is SGHRS and CDR2 YFSETQ. The length of the CDR3 is 13 residues. The full variable domain, with the rest looked up from reference TRBV5-1 and TRBJ1-2, is KAGVTQTPRYLIKTRGQQVTLSCSPISGHRSVSWYQQTPGQGLQFLFEYFSETQRNKGNFPGRFSGRQFSNSRSEMNVSTLELGDSALYLCASSPDRYYGYTFGSGTRLTVV.